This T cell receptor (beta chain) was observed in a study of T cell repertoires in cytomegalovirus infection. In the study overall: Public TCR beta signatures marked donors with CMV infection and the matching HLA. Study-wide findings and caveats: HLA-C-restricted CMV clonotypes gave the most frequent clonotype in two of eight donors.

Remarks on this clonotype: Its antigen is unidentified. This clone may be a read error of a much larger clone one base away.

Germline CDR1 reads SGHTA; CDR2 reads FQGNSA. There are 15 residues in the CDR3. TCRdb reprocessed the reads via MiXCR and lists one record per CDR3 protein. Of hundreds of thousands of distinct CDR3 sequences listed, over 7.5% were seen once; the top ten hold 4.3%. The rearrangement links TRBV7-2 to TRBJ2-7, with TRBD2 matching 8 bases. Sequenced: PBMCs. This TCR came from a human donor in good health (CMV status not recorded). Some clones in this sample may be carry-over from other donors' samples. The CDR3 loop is CDSSLAGTRADEQYF. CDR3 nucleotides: TGTGACAGCAGCTTAGCCGGGACTAGAGCGGACGAGCAGTACTTC. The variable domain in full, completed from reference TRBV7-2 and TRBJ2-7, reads GAGVSQSPSNKVTEKGKDVELRCDPISGHTALYWYRQSLGQGLEFLIYFQGNSAPDKSGLPSDRFSAERTGGSVSTLTIQRTQQEDSAVYLCDSSLAGTRADEQYFGPGTRLTVT.